The T cell receptor beta chain under discussion was sequenced for a study of Graves' ophthalmopathy and Graves' hyperthyroidism (dated by TCRdb to the late 2010s). With regard to the full study: Peripheral blood was collected at initial diagnosis, prior to any treatment. TCR beta repertoire signatures were used to distinguish Graves' ophthalmopathy from Graves' hyperthyroidism and to predict progression to ophthalmopathy. In total, 135 blood samples were TCR-sequenced: fewer than 50 ophthalmopathy, roughly 80 hyperthyroidism and around 17 hyperthyroidism-to-ophthalmopathy patients. To explore V-J signatures that separate ophthalmopathy from hyperthyroidism, a discovery set of about 98 patients was enrolled, consisting of roughly 45 with ophthalmopathy and around 60 with stable hyperthyroidism. An independent validation cohort comprised around 19 hyperthyroidism patients and 15 to 17 patients who later progressed from hyperthyroidism to ophthalmopathy. In a handful of hyperthyroidism patients, the T-cell repertoire of thyroid tissue was compared with the T-cell repertoire of blood. Following sample collection, hyperthyroidism patients were given methimazole at a starting dose of 30 mg daily, and ophthalmopathy patients were given high-dose intravenous methylprednisolone.

Taken from cysteine to phenylalanine, the CDR3 has 15 residues. The read is trimmed to its CDR3 DNA, 45 bases read in frame from base 1. The germline V gene yields SGHRS for CDR1 and YFSETQ for CDR2. V lost 0 bases and J lost 4 bases, and the count of bases not matched to a germline gene is 5. This clonotype was seen a handful of times. Its binding antigen is unknown. Base qualities are not at hand, and no much larger clone is one base apart. Patients with ophthalmopathy had moderately to severely active disease, with a Clinical Activity Score of 3 or more, a NOSPECS grade of 4 or more, and a disease duration of less than 3 months. Patients with other autoimmune diseases, uncontrolled infections, pregnancy or lactation were excluded. Clinical symptoms, serum thyroxine, TRAb, thyroid ultrasound and orbital computed tomography formed the basis of the diagnosis. Using Ficoll-Paque density gradient centrifugation, PBMCs were isolated from over 8.5 ml of fresh peripheral blood. Total RNA was extracted using Trizol reagent, and RNA quality was checked on an Agilent 2100 Bioanalyzer.

Findings and caveats that apply to the study as a whole: Most of the expanded thyroid clonotypes with a frequency above 0.001 were also detected in blood, and it was suggested that the thyroid immune response may be reflected by blood repertoires. In validation, the model predicted ophthalmopathy progression with about 71% sensitivity and around 72% specificity; fewer than 15 predicted patients were CT-confirmed with GO in a median of around 6.5 months. Ophthalmopathy was separated from stable hyperthyroidism by the 13-signature model with 87.88% sensitivity and less than 82% specificity in cross-validation and with 80%/75% in the test set. No statistical method was used to predetermine the sample size, and group allocation was not hidden from the investigators.

For repertoire sequencing, the TCR beta CDR3 regions were amplified from RNA transcripts. A first-round RT-PCR used HTBI primers with the Qiagen OneStep RT-PCR kit, followed by a second-round multiplex PCR, size selection and purification. Sequencing of the libraries was carried out on an Illumina HiSeq2000 in paired-end mode with 100 bp reads. The published analysis was carried out like this. Reads were processed with SOAPnuke, discarding reads with adapters, uncalled bases, mean Phred below 15, or no exact constant-primer or identifier match. High-quality paired reads were merged with COPE v1.2.5. Unique nucleotide sequences were defined as clonotypes and aligned to IMGT TRB V, D and J references using MiTCR v1.1. The analysis was limited to V-J combinations with a frequency above 0.0001, which together covered approximately 99% of repertoires. For each V-J combination, a TCR clonal expansion and chaos score was defined as F50 clonal expansion divided by the chaos observed in the TCRdist matrix. Features were reduced by Welch's t-statistics and random forest to over 10 V-J combinations, which fed a naive Bayes classifier. The Morisita-Horn index was used to measure how similar the thyroid and blood repertoires were. TCRdb redid the processing of the public reads, applying fastp at Q25 and MiXCR, and retained in-frame beta chains. Here each entry gathers all rows of one CDR3 protein and keeps the most common genes and DNA. The V and J calls and clone size come from TCRdb's table, not from the authors' own analysis. A total of approximately 700,000 distinct CDR3 sequences appear in this sample, 35% to 50% of them only once. The ten largest clones add up to approximately 46% of the sample.

The rearranged chain carries TRBV5-1 and TRBJ1-2; TRBD1 aligns with 8 central bases. The sequenced sample consisted of peripheral blood. This TCR was recovered from an adult man with Graves' ophthalmopathy. The DNA sequence is TGCGCCAGCAGCTTGGAGGGACAGGACCTCTATGGCTACACCTTC. It codes for CASSLEGQDLYGYTF.